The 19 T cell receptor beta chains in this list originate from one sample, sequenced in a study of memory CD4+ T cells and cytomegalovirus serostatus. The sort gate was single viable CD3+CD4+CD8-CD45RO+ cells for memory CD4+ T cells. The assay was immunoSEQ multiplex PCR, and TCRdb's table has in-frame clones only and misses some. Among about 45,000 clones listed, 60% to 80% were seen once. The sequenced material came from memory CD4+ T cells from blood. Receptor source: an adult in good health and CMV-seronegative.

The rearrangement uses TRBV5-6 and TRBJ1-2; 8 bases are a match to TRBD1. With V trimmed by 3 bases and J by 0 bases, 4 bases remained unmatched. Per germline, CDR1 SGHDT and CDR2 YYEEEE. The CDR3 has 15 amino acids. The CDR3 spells CASSWTGRTNYGYTF. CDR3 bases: TGTGCCAGCAGCTGGACAGGGAGAACTAACTATGGCTACACCTTC.

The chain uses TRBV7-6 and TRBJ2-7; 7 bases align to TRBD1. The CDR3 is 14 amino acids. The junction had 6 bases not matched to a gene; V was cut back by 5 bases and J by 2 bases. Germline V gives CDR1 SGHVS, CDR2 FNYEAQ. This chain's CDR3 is CASSLQTGPYEQYF. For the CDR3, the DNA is TGTGCCAGCAGCCTCCAGACAGGGCCCTACGAGCAGTACTTC.

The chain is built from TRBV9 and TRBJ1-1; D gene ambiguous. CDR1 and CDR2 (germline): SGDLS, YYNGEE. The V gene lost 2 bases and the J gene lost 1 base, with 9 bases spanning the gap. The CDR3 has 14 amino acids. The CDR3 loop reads CASSVDTRNTEAFF. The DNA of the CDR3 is TGTGCCAGCAGCGTTGACACCCGGAACACTGAAGCTTTCTTT.

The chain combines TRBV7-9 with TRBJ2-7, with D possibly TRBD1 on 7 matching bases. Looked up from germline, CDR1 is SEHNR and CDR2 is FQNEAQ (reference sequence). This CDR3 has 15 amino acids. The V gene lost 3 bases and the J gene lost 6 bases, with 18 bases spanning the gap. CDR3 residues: CASSFTGDWLREQYF. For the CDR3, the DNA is TGTGCCAGCAGCTTCACAGGGGACTGGCTACGCGAGCAGTACTTC.

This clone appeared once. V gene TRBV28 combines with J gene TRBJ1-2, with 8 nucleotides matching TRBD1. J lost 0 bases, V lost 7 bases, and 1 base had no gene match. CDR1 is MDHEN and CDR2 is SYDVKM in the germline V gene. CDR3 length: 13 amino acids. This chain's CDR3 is CASNRGTNYGYTF. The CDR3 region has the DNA TGTGCCAGCAACAGGGGGACTAACTATGGCTACACCTTC.

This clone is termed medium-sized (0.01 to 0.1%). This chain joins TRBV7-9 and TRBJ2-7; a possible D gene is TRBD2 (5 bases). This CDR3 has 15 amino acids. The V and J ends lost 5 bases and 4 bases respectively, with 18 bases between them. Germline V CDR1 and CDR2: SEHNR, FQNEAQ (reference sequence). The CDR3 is CASSPRTEWEYEQYF. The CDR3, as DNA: TGTGCCAGCAGCCCCCGGACTGAGTGGGAGTACGAGCAGTACTTC.

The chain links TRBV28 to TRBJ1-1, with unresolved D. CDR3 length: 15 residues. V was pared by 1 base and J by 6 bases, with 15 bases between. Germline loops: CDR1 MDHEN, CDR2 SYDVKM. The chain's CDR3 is CASSLLNRPTPEAFF. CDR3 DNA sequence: TGTGCCAGCAGTTTATTAAATCGGCCGACCCCTGAAGCTTTCTTT.

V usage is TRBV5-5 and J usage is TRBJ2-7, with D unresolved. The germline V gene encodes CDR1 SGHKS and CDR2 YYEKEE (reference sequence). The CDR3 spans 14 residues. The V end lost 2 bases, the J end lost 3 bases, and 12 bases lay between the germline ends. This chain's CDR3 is CASSLDGPSYEQYF. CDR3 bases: TGTGCCAGCAGCTTAGACGGCCCAAGCTACGAGCAGTACTTC.

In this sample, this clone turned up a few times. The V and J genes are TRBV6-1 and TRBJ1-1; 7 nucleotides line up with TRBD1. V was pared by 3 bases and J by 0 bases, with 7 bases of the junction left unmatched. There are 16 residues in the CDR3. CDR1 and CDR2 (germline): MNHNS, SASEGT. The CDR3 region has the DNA TGTGCCAGCAGTGAGCAGACAGGGACAATGAACACTGAAGCTTTCTTT. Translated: CASSEQTGTMNTEAFF.

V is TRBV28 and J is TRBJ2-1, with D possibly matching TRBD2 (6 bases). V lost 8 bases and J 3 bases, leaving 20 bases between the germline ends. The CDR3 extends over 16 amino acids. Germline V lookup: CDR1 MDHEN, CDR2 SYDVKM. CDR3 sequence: CASRSLSGRNYNEQFF. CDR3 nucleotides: TGTGCCAGCCGATCCCTCTCCGGGAGAAACTACAATGAGCAGTTCTTC.

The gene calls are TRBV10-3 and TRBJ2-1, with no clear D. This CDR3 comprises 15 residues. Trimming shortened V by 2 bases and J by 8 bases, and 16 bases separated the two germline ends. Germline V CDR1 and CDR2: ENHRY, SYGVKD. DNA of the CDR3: TGTGCCATCAGTGAGAATAGTGGCCCCACGGATGAGCAGTTCTTC. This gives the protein CAISENSGPTDEQFF.

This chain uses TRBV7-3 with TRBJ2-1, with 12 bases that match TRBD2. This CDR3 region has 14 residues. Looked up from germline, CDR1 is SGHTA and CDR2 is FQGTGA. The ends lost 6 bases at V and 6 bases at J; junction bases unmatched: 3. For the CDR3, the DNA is TGTGCCAGCAGTCTAGCGGGGGGGCCCAATGAGCAGTTCTTC. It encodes CASSLAGGPNEQFF.

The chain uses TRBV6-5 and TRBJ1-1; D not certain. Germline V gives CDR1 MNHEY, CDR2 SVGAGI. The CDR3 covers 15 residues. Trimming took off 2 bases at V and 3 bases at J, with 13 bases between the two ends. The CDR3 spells CASSYNPWMDTEAFF. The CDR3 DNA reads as TGTGCCAGCAGTTACAACCCCTGGATGGACACTGAAGCTTTCTTT.

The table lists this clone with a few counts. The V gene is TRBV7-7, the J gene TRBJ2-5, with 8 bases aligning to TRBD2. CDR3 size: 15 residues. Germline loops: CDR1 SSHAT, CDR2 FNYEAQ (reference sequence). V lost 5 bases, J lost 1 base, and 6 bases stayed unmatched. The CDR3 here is CASSHRGGGQETQYF. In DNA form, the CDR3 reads TGTGCCAGCAGCCACCGGGGGGGAGGCCAAGAGACCCAGTACTTC. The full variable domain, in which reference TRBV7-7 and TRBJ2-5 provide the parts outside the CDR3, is GAGVSQSPRYKVTKRGQDVTLRCDPISSHATLYWYQQALGQGPEFLTYFNYEAQPDKSGLPSDRFSAERPEGSISTLTIQRTEQRDSAMYRCASSHRGGGQETQYFGPGTRLLVL.

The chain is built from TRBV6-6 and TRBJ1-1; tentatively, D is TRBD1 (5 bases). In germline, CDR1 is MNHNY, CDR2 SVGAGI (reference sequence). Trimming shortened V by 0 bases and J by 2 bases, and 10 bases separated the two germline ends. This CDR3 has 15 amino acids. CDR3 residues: CASSYSSGGNTEAFF. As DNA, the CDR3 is TGTGCCAGCAGTTACTCGTCCGGGGGTAACACTGAAGCTTTCTTT.

The CDR3 region is CASSLRKQGLNEKLFF. The CDR3 DNA reads TGTGCCAGCAGCCTCCGTAAGCAGGGCTTAAATGAAAAACTGTTTTTT. The rearrangement links TRBV11-2 to TRBJ1-4; weak D call: TRBD1 (5 bases). Germline V CDR1 and CDR2: SGHAT, FQNNGV. The CDR3 has 16 amino acids. The germline V and J ends were trimmed by 5 bases and 5 bases, with 18 bases remaining between them.

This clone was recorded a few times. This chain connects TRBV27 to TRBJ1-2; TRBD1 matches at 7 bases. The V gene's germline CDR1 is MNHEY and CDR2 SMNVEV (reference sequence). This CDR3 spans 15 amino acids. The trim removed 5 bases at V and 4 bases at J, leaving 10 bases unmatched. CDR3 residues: CASSAQGGRPYGYTF. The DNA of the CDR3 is TGTGCCAGCAGTGCCCAGGGGGGGCGTCCCTATGGCTACACCTTC.

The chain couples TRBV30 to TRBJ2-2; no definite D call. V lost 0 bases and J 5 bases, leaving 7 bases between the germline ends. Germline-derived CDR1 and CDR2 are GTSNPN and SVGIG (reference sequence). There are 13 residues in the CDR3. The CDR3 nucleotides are TGTGCCTGGAGTGTACGCCGGACCGGGGAGCTGTTTTTT. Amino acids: CAWSVRRTGELFF. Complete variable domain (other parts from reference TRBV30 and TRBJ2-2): SQTIHQWPATLVQPVGSPLSLECTVEGTSNPNLYWYRQAAGRGLQLLFYSVGIGQISSEVPQNLSASRPQDRQFILSSKKLLLSDSGFYLCAWSVRRTGELFFGEGSRLTVL.

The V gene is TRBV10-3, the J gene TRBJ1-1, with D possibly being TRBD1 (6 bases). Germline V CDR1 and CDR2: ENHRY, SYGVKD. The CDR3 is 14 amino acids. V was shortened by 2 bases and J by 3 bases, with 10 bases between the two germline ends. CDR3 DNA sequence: TGTGCCATCAGTGAGGACCACAGGGACACTGAAGCTTTCTTT. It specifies CAISEDHRDTEAFF.